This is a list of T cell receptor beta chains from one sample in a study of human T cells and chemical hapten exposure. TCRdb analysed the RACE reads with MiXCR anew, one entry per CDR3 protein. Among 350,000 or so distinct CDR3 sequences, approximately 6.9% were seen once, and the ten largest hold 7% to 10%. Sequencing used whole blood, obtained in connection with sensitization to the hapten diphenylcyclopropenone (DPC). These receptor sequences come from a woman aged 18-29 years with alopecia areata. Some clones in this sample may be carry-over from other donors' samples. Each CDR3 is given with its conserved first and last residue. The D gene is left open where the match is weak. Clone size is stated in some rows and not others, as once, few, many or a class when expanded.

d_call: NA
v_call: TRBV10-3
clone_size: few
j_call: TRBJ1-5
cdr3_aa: CAISESAGEEPQHF
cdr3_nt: TGTGCCATCAGTGAGTCGGCAGGTGAGGAGCCCCAGCATTTT

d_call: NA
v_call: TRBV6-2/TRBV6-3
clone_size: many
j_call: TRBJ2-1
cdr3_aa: CASSSLVIYNEQFF
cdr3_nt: TGTGCCAGCAGTTCACTAGTCATCTACAATGAGCAGTTCTTC

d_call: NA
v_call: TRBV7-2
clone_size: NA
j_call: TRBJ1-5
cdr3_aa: CASSLVPGAQHF
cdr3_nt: TGTGCCAGCAGCTTAGTCCCCGGGGCCCAGCATTTT

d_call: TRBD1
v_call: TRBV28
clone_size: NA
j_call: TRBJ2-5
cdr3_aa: CASSLLDGTAQETQYF
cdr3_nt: TGTGCCAGCAGTTTACTGGACGGGACAGCTCAAGAGACCCAGTACTTC

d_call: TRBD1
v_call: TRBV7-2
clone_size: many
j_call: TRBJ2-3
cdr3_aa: CASSRDRENTDTQYF
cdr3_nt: TGTGCCAGCAGCCGGGACAGGGAGAACACAGATACGCAGTATTTT

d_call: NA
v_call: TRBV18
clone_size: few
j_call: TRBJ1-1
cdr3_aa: CASSPPFAGVEGTEAFF
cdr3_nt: TGTGCCAGCTCACCACCGTTCGCGGGGGTAGAGGGCACTGAAGCTTTCTTT

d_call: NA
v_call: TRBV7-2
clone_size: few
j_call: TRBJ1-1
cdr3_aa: CASSLAVAGAEAFF
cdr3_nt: TGTGCCAGCAGCTTAGCGGTAGCGGGGGCTGAAGCTTTCTTT

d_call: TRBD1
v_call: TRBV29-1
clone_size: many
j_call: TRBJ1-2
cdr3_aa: CSSTRDREDGYTF
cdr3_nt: TGCAGCTCCACCCGGGACAGGGAGGATGGCTACACCTTC

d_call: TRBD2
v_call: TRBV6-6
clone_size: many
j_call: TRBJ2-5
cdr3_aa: CASSPGARGAQETQYF
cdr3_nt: TGTGCCAGCAGCCCCGGGGCGCGGGGGGCCCAAGAGACCCAGTACTTC

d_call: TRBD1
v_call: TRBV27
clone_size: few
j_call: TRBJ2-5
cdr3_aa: CASSFHRQGASWGQETQYF
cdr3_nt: TGTGCCAGCAGTTTCCATAGGCAGGGGGCCTCCTGGGGCCAAGAGACCCAGTACTTC

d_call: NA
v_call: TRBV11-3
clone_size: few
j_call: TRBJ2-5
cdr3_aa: CASSLGATPGDQETQYF
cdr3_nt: TGTGCCAGCAGCTTAGGTGCCACCCCGGGCGATCAAGAGACCCAGTACTTC

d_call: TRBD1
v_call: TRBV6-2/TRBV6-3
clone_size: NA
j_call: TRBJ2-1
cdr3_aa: CASRDRDRPYNEQFF
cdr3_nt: TGTGCCAGCAGGGACCGGGACAGACCCTACAATGAGCAGTTCTTC

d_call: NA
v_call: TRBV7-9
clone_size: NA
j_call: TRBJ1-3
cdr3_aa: CASSLNSLQGGHTIYF
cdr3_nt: TGTGCCAGCAGCTTAAACTCACTTCAGGGCGGTCACACCATATATTTT

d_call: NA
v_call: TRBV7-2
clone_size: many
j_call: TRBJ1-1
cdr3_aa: CASSRNQGEAFF
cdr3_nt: TGTGCCAGCAGCCGCAACCAGGGTGAAGCTTTCTTT

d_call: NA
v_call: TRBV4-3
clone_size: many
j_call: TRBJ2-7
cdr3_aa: CASSQGTSGGYEQYF
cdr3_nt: TGTGCCAGCAGCCAAGGGACAAGCGGCGGCTACGAGCAGTACTTC

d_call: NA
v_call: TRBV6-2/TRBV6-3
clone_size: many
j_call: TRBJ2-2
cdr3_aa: CASNQIGDTGELFF
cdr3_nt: TGTGCCAGCAACCAGATCGGTGACACCGGGGAGCTGTTTTTT

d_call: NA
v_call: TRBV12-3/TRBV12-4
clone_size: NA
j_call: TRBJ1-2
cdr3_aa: CASSPVGSNYGYTF
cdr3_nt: TGTGCCAGCAGCCCAGTTGGGAGTAACTATGGCTACACCTTC

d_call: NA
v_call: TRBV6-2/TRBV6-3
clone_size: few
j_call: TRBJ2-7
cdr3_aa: CASSYSGRAAYEQYF
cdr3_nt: TGTGCCAGCAGTTACTCCGGCAGGGCTGCCTACGAGCAGTACTTC

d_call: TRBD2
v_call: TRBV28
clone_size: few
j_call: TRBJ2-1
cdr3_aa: CASGASGGDNEQFF
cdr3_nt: TGTGCCAGCGGAGCTAGCGGGGGGGACAATGAGCAGTTCTTC

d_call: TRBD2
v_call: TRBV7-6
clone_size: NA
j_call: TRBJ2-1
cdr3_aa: CASSLVTSGVYNEQFF
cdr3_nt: TGTGCCAGCAGCTTAGTGACTAGCGGGGTCTACAATGAGCAGTTCTTC

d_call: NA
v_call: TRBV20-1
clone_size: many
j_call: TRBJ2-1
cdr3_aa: CSVPGGSYNEQFF
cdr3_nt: TGCAGTGTACCCGGGGGCTCCTACAATGAGCAGTTCTTC

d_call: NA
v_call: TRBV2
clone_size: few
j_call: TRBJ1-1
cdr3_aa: CASRDTGISTEAFF
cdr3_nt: TGTGCCAGCAGGGATACAGGGATTTCGACTGAAGCTTTCTTT

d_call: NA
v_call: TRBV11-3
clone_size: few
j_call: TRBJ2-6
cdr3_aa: CASRPDGDSGANVLTF
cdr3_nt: TGTGCCAGCAGACCGGACGGCGACTCTGGGGCCAACGTCCTGACTTTC

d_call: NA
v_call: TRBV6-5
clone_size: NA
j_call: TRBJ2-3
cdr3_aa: CASSYSSIQDTQYF
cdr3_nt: TGTGCCAGCAGTTACTCCTCTATCCAAGATACGCAGTATTTT

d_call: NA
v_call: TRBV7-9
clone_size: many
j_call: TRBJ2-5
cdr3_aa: CASSISGQGTQYF
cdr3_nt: TGTGCCAGCAGCATCTCGGGCCAGGGGACCCAGTACTTC

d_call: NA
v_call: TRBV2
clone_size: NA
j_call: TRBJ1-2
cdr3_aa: CASSSGGYTF
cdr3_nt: TGTGCCAGCAGTAGTGGAGGCTACACCTTC

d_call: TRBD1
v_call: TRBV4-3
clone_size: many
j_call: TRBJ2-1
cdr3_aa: CASSQETGGGGDEQFF
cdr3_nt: TGCGCCAGCAGCCAGGAGACAGGGGGCGGAGGTGATGAGCAGTTCTTC

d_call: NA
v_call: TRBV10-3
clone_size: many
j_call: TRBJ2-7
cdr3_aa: CAISESLGIEQYF
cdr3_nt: TGTGCCATCAGTGAGTCATTGGGTATCGAGCAGTACTTC

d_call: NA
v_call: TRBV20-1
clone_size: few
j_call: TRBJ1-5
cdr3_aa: CSARGSGNQPQHF
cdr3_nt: TGCAGTGCTAGAGGTTCCGGCAATCAGCCCCAGCATTTT

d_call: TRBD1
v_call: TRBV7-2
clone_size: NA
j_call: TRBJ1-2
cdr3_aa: CASSSRTGEDGYTF
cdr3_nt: TGTGCCAGCAGCTCCCGGACAGGGGAAGATGGCTACACCTTC

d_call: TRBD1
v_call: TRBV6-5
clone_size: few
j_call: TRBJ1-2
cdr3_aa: CASSGQGNYGYTF
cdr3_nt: TGTGCCAGCAGTGGACAGGGGAACTATGGCTACACCTTC

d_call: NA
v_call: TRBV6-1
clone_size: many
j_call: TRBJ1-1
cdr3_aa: CASTRGGVDTEAFF
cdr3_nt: TGTGCCAGCACGAGGGGTGGAGTGGACACTGAAGCTTTCTTT

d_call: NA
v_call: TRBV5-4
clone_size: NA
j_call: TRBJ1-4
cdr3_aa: CASSFPGVEKLFF
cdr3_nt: TGTGCCAGCAGCTTTCCGGGAGTTGAAAAACTGTTTTTT

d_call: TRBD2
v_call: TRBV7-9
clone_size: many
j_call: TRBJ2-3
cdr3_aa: CASSRVPGLAGVSGTDTQYF
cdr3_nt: TGTGCCAGCAGCCGTGTCCCGGGACTAGCGGGGGTGAGCGGCACAGATACGCAGTATTTT

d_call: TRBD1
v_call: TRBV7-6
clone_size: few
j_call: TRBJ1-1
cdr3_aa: CASNQGGALNTEAFF
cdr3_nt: TGTGCCAGCAACCAGGGGGGGGCATTGAACACTGAAGCTTTCTTT